The present T cell receptor beta chain was sequenced within a study of OX40 agonist ivuxolimab in advanced cancers. In this sample, this clone turned up a few times. TCRdb's copy holds only in-frame clones and misses some; the assay was immunoSEQ multiplex PCR. The table has about 63,000 clones, around 89% seen once; the top ten hold 10% to 13%. CDR3 length equals 14 residues. Germline assignment: CDR1 MNHNY and CDR2 SVGAGI (reference sequence). Trimming left V 5 bases short and J 4 bases short, with 11 bases between. The sample was CD4+ or CD8+ T cells sorted from blood, taken in a trial of the OX40 agonist ivuxolimab. The rearrangement links TRBV6-6 to TRBJ1-4; D remains unclear. The clonotype was recovered from an adult with an advanced solid tumor such as melanoma, head and neck, liver or kidney cancer. The CDR3 bases are TGTGCCAGCAGTCTGGGGAGGGATAATGAAAAACTGTTTTTT. Amino acid sequence: CASSLGRDNEKLFF.